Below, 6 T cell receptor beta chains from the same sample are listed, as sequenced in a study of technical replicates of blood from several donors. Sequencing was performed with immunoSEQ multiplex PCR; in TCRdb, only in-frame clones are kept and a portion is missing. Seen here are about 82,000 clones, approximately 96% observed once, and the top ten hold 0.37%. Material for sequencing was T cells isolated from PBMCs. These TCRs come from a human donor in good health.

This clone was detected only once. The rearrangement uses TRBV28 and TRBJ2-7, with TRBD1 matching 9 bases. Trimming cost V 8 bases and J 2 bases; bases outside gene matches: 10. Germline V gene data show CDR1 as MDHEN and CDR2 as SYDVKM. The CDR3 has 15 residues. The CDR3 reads CASLPRDRAPYEQYF. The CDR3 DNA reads TGTGCCAGCCTCCCCCGGGACAGGGCCCCCTACGAGCAGTACTTC.

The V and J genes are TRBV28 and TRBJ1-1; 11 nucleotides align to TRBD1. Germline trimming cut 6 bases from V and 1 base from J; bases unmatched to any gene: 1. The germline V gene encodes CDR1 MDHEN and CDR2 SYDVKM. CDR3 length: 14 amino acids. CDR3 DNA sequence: TGTGCCAGCAGCGGGACAGGGGGGAACACTGAAGCTTTCTTT. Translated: CASSGTGGNTEAFF.

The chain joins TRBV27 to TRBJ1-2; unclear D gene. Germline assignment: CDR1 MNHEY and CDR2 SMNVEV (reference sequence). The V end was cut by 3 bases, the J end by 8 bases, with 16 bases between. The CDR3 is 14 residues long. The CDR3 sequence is CASSLFQGEGGYTF. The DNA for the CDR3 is TGTGCCAGCAGTTTGTTTCAAGGTGAGGGCGGCTACACCTTC.

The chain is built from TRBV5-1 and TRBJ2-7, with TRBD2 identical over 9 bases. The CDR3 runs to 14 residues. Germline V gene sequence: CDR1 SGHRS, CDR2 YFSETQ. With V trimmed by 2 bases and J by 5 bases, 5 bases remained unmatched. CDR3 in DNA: TGCGCCAGCAGCTTTAGCGGGAGTGTGGACGAGCAGTACTTC. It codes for CASSFSGSVDEQYF.

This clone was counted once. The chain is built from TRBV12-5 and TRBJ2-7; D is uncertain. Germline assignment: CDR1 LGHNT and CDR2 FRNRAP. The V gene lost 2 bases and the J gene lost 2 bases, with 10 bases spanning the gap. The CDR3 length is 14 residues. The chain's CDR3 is CASGLSSAPYEQYF. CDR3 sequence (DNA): TGTGCTAGTGGTTTGAGCAGCGCCCCCTACGAGCAGTACTTC.

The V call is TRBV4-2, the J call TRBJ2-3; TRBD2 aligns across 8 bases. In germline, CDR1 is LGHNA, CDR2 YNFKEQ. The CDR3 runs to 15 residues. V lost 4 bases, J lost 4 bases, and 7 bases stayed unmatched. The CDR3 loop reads CASSPTSGPPDTQYF. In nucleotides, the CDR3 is TGTGCCAGCAGCCCTACTAGCGGCCCCCCAGATACGCAGTATTTT.